The clone carrying this T cell receptor (beta chain) was seen repeatedly, ten times or more. Its antigen is currently unknown. These data originate in a study of T cells in Graves' hyperthyroidism and ophthalmopathy. Points from the study as a whole: By a 13 V-J model, ophthalmopathy was set apart from stable hyperthyroidism.

RNA transcripts served as the template for amplifying TCR beta CDR3 regions. RT-PCR in the first round (using the HTBI primer set) targeted the TCR CDR3. TCRdb passed the multiplex PCR reads through MiXCR, listing each CDR3 protein once. The table records hundreds of thousands of distinct CDR3 sequences, over 15% of them present only once. Trimming at V came to 5 bases and at J to 6 bases, leaving 5 bases not matched to a gene. The V gene's germline CDR1 is SGHVS and CDR2 FQNEAQ. There are 14 residues in the CDR3. If no ophthalmopathy progression occurred within 18 months, Graves' hyperthyroidism was stable. Patients aged 18 to 65 had newly diagnosed hyperthyroidism lasting under 2 months. Fresh peripheral blood, roughly 9.8 ml of it, supplied the PBMCs.

J is TRBJ1-2 and V is TRBV7-8; 11 bases fit TRBD1. The sample taken for sequencing was blood. The TCR originated in a woman between 18 and 29 years old with Graves' hyperthyroidism. CDR3 DNA: TGTGCCAGCAGCGCAGGACAGGGGGCGGATGGCTACACCTTC. It yields the protein CASSAGQGADGYTF.